The rows below give T cell receptor beta chains drawn from one sample of a study of OX40 agonist ivuxolimab in advanced cancers. Repertoires were generated with immunoSEQ multiplex PCR, while TCRdb's copy carries only in-frame clones and drops some. The sample lists tens of thousands of clones; 90% were seen once. The input for sequencing was CD4+ or CD8+ T cells sorted from blood, taken in a trial of the OX40 agonist ivuxolimab. These receptors originate from an adult with an advanced solid tumor such as melanoma, head and neck, liver or kidney cancer. The CDR3 runs from the conserved cysteine through the conserved F or W. The D gene is left open where the match is weak. Clone size is given for some rows only: seen once, a few or many times, or a class if the clone is expanded.

V,D,size,CDR3
TRBV7-9,TRBD1,-,CASSNLAGQGTDTQYF
TRBV19,-,-,CASIRGSGELFF
TRBV4-3,-,-,CASSQGSINSYEQYF
TRBV14,-,few,CASSPENRPLSGNTIYF
TRBV10-3,-,once,CAISESRESATNEKLFF
TRBV4-1,TRBD2,-,CASSQDMMGTSRYEQYF
TRBV7-9,-,-,CASSLVGLNEKLFF
TRBV2,-,-,CASSLGGGYTDTQYF
TRBV7-2,-,-,CASSLERTDTQYF
TRBV30,TRBD2,-,CAWSVKRPSGPKYNEQFF
TRBV11-2,TRBD2,-,CASSLDRGTSDETQYF
TRBV6-1,-,once,CASSEPAYNEQFF
TRBV6-5,TRBD2,-,CASSYSGAGEVYEQYF
TRBV7-9,TRBD1,-,CASSPGQGNNYEQYF
TRBV5-4,-,-,CASSLGGGGSSYNEQFF
TRBV28,-,-,CASSLSGGGGRTEAFF
TRBV7-2,-,-,CASSQDTYNEQFF
TRBV4-3,-,-,CASSQVTGGDSPLHF
TRBV7-2,-,-,CASSPPGSYEQYF
TRBV18,-,few,CASSPSSGSSGNTIYF
TRBV19,-,few,CASSPRVNEKLFF
TRBV27,-,-,CASRRDWRNTEAFF
TRBV5-1,-,-,CASSLAYGTGNPYEQYF
TRBV6-6,-,-,CASSSQGETQYF
TRBV27,-,few,CASRFKDRINQPQHF
TRBV4-3,-,-,CASSQGLLGTGELFF
TRBV7-2,-,-,CASSFSRGYTGELFF
TRBV29-1,-,-,CSVASSGGTEAFF
TRBV29-1,-,few,CSVGDSDQPQHF
TRBV6-4,-,-,CASSDRTGRGTGANVLTF
TRBV28,TRBD1,-,CASQNTGGTATNEKLFF
TRBV7-9,-,-,CASTPSGGAYGYTF
TRBV18,TRBD2,-,CASSLGLAGTDTQYF
TRBV5-8,-,-,CASSWNEQYF
TRBV2,-,-,CASRGQYNEKLFF
TRBV18,-,-,CASSETPGVETQYF
TRBV10-3,-,-,CAISESPGQYNTYTQYF
TRBV19,TRBD1,few,CASSKRDRRDYGYTF
TRBV30,-,-,CAWSARTALDTQYF
TRBV4-3,TRBD2,-,CASSPARGTRVDFGTDTQYF
TRBV7-2,-,once,CASSLSRWADTQYF
TRBV10-2,TRBD2,-,CASSESGRARATDTQYF
TRBV9,TRBD2,-,CASSEHYPGLAGGGRHEQYF
TRBV7-2,-,-,CASSLEADRTRPQHF
TRBV7-9,-,-,CASSPAGRIFF
TRBV7-9,-,-,CASSLRGTNEKLFF
TRBV7-2,TRBD2,-,CASSLGGSGGADTQYF
TRBV27,-,few,CASSFERSMNTEAFF
TRBV5-1,TRBD2,-,CASSDEGLANYEQYF
TRBV7-2,-,-,CASSPIWGDNEQFF
TRBV2,-,-,CASSEHTGLQETQYF